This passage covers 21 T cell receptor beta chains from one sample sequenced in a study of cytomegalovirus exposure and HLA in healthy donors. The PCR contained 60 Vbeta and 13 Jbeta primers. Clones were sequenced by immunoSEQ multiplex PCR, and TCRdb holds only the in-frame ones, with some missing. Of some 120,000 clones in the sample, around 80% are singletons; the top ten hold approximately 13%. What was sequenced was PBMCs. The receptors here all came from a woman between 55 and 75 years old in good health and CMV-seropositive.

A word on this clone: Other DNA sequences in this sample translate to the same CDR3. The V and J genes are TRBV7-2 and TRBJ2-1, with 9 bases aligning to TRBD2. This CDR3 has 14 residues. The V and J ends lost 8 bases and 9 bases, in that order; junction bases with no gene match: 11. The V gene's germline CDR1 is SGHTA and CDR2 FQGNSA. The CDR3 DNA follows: TGTGCCAGCCAGTCGGGGCGGGGGGGGTTTGAGCAGTTCTTC. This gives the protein CASQSGRGGFEQFF.

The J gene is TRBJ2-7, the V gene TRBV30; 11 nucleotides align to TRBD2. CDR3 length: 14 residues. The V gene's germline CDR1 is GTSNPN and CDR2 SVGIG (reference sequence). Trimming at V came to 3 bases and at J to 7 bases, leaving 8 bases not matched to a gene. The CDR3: CAWRVLAGGGEQYF. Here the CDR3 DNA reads TGTGCCTGGAGAGTGCTAGCGGGAGGAGGTGAGCAGTACTTC.

CDR3: CAWSGDRDGIQYF. The CDR3, as DNA: TGTGCCTGGAGCGGGGACAGGGATGGCATTCAGTACTTC. J is TRBJ2-4 and V is TRBV30; 9 positions agree with TRBD1. Germline V gene lookup returns CDR1 GTSNPN and CDR2 SVGIG (reference sequence). The trim removed 3 bases at V and 9 bases at J, leaving 6 bases unmatched. The CDR3 has 13 amino acids.

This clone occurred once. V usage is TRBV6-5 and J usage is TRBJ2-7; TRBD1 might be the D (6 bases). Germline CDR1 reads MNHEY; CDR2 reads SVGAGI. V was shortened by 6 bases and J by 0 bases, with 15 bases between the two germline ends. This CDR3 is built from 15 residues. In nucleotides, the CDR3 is TGTGCCAGCAGACCTAACACAGGGAGCTCCTACGAGCAGTACTTC. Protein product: CASRPNTGSSYEQYF.

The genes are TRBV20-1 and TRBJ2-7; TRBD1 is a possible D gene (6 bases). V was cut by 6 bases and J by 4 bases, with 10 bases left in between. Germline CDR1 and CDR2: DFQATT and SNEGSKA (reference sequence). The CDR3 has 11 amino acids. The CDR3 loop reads CSARQDYEQYF. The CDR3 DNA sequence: TGCAGTGCGCGACAGGATTACGAGCAGTACTTC.

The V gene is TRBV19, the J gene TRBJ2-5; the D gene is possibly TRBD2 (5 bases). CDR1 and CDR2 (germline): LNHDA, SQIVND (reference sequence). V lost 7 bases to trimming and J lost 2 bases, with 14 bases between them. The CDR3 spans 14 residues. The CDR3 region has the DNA TGTGCCAGTAACTCTGGACGGGAACAAGAGACCCAGTACTTC. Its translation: CASNSGREQETQYF.

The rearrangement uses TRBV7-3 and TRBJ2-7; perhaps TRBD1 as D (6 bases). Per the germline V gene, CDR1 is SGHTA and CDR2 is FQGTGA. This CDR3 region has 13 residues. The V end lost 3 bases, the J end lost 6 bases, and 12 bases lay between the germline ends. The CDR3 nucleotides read TGTGCCAGCAGCTTCTCAGGGGAGAGCGAGCAGTACTTC. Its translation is CASSFSGESEQYF.

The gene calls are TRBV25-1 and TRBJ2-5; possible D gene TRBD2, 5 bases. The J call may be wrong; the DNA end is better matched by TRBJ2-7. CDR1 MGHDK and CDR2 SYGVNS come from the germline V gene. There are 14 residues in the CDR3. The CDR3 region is CASSDAGISYEQYF. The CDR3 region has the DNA TGTGCCAGCAGTGACGCCGGGATCTCCTACGAGCAGTACTTC.

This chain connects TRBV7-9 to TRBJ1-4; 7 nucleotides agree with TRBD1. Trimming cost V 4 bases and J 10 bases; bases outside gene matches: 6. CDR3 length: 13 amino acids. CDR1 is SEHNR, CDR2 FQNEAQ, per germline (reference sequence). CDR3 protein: CASSSGTVGKLFF. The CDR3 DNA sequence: TGTGCCAGCAGCTCGGGGACAGTAGGAAAACTGTTTTTT.

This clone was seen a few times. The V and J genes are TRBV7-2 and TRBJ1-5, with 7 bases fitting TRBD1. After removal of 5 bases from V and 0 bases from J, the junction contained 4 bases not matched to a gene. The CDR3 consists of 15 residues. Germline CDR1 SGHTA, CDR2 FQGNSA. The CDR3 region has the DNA TGTGCCAGCAGCAAACAGGGGTATAGCAATCAGCCCCAGCATTTT. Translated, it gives CASSKQGYSNQPQHF. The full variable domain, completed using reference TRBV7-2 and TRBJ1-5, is GAGVSQSPSNKVTEKGKDVELRCDPISGHTALYWYRQSLGQGLEFLIYFQGNSAPDKSGLPSDRFSAERTGGSVSTLTIQRTQQEDSAVYLCASSKQGYSNQPQHFGDGTRLSIL.

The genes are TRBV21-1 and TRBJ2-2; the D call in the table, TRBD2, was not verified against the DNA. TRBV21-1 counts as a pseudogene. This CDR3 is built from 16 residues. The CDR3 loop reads CASSNPGGCSTGELFF. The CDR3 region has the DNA TGTGCCAGCAGCAACCCGGGGGGCTGTAGCACCGGGGAGCTGTTTTTT.

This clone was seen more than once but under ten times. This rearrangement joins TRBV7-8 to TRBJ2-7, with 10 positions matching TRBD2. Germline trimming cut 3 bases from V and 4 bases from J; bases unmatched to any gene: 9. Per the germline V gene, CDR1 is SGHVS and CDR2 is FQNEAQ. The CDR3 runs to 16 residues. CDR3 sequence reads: CASSFSNSGRRYEQYF. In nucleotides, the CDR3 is TGTGCCAGCAGCTTTAGTAATAGCGGGAGGAGATACGAGCAGTACTTC.

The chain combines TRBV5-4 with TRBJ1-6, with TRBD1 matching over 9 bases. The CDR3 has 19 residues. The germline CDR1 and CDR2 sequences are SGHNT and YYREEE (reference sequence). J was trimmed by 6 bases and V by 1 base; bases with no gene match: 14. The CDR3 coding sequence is TGTGCCAGCAGCTTGACCTTGCCTAAACTGGGACAGGGTAATTCACCCCTCCACTTT. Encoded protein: CASSLTLPKLGQGNSPLHF.

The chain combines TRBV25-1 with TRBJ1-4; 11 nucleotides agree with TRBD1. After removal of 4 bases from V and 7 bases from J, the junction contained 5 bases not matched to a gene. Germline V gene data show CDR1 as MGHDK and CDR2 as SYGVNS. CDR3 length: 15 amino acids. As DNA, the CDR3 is TGTGCCAGCAGTGCGGGGACAGGGGGTACTGAAAAACTGTTTTTT. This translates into CASSAGTGGTEKLFF.

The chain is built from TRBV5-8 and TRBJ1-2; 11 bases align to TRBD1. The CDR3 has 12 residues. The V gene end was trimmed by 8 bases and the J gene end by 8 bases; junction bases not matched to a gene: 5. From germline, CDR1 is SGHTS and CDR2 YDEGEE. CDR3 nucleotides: TGTGCCAGTCGGGACAGGGGGAGAGGCTACACCTTC. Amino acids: CASRDRGRGYTF.

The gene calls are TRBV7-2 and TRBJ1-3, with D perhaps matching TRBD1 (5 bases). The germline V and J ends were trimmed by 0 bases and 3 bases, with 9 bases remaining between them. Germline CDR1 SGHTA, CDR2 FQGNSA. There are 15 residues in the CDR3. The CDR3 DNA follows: TGTGCCAGCAGCTTAGCCTCAGGGTTTGGAAACACCATATATTTT. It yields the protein CASSLASGFGNTIYF.

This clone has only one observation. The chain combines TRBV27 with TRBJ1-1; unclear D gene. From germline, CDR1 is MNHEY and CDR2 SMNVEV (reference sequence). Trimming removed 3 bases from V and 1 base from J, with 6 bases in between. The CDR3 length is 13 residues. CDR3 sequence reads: CASSFSRNTEAFF. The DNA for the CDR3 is TGTGCCAGCAGTTTTAGTCGGAACACTGAAGCTTTCTTT.

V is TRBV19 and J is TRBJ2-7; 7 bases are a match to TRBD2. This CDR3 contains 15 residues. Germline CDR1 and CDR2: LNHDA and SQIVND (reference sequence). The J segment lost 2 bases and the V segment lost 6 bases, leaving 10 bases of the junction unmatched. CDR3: CASSLEAGSTYEQYF. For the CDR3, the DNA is TGTGCCAGTAGCCTAGAAGCGGGGTCTACCTACGAGCAGTACTTC.

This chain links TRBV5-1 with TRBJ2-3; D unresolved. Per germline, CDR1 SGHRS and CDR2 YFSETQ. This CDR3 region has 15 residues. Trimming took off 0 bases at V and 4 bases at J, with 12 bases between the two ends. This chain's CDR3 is CASSLDPLTPDTQYF. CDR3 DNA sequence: TGCGCCAGCAGCTTGGACCCCCTGACTCCAGATACGCAGTATTTT.

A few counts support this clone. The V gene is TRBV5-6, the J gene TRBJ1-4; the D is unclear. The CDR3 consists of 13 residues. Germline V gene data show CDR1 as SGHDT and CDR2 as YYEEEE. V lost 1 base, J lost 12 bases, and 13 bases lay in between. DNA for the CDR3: TGTGCCAGCAGCTTGCGGGGAGGTCAGGAACTGTTTTTT. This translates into CASSLRGGQELFF.

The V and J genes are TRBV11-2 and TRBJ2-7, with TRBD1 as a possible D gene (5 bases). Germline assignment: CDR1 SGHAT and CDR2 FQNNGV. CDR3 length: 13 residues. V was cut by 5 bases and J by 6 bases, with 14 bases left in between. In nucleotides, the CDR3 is TGTGCCAGCAGCGACAGACCTGGGCCCGAGCAGTACTTC. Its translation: CASSDRPGPEQYF.